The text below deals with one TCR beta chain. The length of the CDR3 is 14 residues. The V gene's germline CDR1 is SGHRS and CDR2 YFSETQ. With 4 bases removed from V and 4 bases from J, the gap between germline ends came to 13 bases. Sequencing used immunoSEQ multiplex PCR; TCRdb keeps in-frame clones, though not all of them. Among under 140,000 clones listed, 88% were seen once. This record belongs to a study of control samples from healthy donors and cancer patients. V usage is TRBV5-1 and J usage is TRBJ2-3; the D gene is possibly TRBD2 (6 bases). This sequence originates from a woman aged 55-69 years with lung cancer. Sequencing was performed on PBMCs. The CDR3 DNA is TGCGCCAGCAGCGCAGGGACTGGGGCAGATACGCAGTATTTT. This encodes CASSAGTGADTQYF.